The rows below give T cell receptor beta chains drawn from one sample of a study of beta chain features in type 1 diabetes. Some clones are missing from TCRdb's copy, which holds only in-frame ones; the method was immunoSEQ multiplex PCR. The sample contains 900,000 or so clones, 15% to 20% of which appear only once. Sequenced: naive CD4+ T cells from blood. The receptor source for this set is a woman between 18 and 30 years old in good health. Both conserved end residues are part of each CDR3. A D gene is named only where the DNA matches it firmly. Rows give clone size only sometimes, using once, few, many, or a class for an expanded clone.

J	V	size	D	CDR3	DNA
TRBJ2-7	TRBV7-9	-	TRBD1	CASSEGQGTISYEQYF	TGTGCCAGCAGCGAGGGACAGGGGACAATCTCCTACGAGCAGTACTTC
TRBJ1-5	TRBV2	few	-	CASSPGANNQPQHF	TGTGCCAGCAGCCCAGGGGCGAACAATCAGCCCCAGCATTTT
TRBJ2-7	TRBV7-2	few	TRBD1	CASSPGQGMLYEQYF	TGTGCCAGCAGCCCAGGACAGGGAATGCTCTACGAGCAGTACTTC
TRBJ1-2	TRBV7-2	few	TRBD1	CASSPQGQGYGYTF	TGTGCCAGCAGCCCTCAAGGACAGGGTTATGGCTACACCTTC
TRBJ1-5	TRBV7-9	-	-	CASSLGLNQPQHF	TGTGCCAGCAGCTTGGGACTGAATCAGCCCCAGCATTTT
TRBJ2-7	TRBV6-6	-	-	CASSYSKAGARYEQYF	TGTGCCAGCAGTTACTCGAAGGCAGGGGCGCGCTACGAGCAGTACTTC
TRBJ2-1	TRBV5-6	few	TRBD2	CASSFRTSGVNYNEQFF	TGTGCCAGCAGCTTTAGGACTAGCGGGGTCAATTACAATGAGCAGTTCTTC
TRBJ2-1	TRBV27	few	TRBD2	CASSSLGTSGDNEQFF	TGTGCCAGCAGTTCTTTGGGGACTAGCGGAGACAATGAGCAGTTCTTC
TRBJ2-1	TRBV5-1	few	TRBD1	CASSRQGDDEQFF	TGCGCCAGCAGCCGACAGGGGGACGATGAGCAGTTCTTC
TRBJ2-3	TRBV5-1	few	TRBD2	CASRREGEHRDTQYF	TGCGCCAGCCGCCGGGAGGGGGAACACAGAGATACGCAGTATTTT
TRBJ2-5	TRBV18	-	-	CASSPPVTQETQYF	TGTGCCAGCTCACCCCCAGTTACCCAAGAGACCCAGTACTTC
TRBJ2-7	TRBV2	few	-	CASGPRPEQYF	TGTGCCAGCGGGCCACGGCCCGAGCAGTACTTC
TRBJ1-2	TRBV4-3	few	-	CASSPQRANYGYTF	TGCGCCAGCAGCCCCCAACGGGCGAACTATGGCTACACCTTC
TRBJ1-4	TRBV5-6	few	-	CASSLIGDEKLFF	TGTGCCAGCAGCTTGATTGGGGATGAAAAACTGTTTTTT
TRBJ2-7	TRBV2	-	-	CASSGQGIAEQYF	TGTGCCAGCAGTGGTCAGGGGATAGCCGAGCAGTACTTC
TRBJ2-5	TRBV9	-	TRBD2	CASSVASGPQETQYF	TGTGCCAGCAGCGTGGCTAGCGGCCCTCAAGAGACCCAGTACTTC
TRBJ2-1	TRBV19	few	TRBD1	CASSRRDRRVHEQFF	TGTGCCAGTAGTCGCCGGGACAGAAGGGTCCATGAGCAGTTCTTC
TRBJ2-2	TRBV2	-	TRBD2	CASSVTSGRAPGELFF	TGTGCCAGCAGTGTGACTAGCGGGAGGGCCCCCGGGGAGCTGTTTTTT
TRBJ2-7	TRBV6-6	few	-	CASSYSMHEQYF	TGTGCCAGCAGTTACTCTATGCACGAGCAGTACTTC
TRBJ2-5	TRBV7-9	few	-	CASSTAKETQYF	TGTGCCAGCAGCACGGCCAAAGAGACCCAGTACTTC
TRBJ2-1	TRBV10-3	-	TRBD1	CAIRDGQGKANEQFF	TGTGCCATCAGGGATGGACAGGGAAAAGCCAATGAGCAGTTCTTC
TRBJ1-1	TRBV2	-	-	CASSATGADAEAFF	TGTGCCAGCAGCGCTACAGGTGCCGACGCTGAAGCTTTCTTT
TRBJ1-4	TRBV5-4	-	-	CASSLSDSANEKLFF	TGTGCCAGCAGCTTATCCGACAGCGCTAATGAAAAACTGTTTTTT
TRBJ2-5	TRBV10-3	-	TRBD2	CAISEGRTSGRQETQYF	TGTGCCATCAGTGAGGGGAGAACTAGCGGGAGACAAGAGACCCAGTACTTC
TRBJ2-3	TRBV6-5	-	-	CASSGVRLGDTQYF	TGTGCCAGCAGTGGAGTCAGGCTGGGAGATACGCAGTATTTT
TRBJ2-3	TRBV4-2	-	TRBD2	CASSQEAAGGATDTQYF	TGTGCCAGCAGCCAAGAAGCCGCGGGAGGGGCCACAGATACGCAGTATTTT
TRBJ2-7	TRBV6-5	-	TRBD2	CASSYIAGGSYEQYF	TGTGCCAGCAGTTACATAGCGGGAGGGTCCTACGAGCAGTACTTC
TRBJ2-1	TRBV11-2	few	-	CASSPVAYEQFF	TGTGCCAGCAGCCCAGTCGCCTATGAGCAGTTCTTC
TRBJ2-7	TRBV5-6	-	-	CASSFTGPGEQYF	TGTGCCAGCAGCTTTACAGGCCCGGGAGAGCAGTACTTC
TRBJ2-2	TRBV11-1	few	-	CASSWDLNTGELFF	TGTGCCAGCAGCTGGGACTTGAACACCGGGGAGCTGTTTTTT
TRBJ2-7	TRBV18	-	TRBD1	CASSRGTGDEQYF	TGTGCCAGCTCACGGGGGACAGGGGACGAGCAGTACTTC
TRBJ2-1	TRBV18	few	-	CASSPQEAAYNEQFF	TGTGCCAGCTCACCCCAGGAAGCGGCCTACAATGAGCAGTTCTTC
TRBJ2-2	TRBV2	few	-	CASRGGPARTGELFF	TGTGCCAGCAGAGGGGGGCCCGCTAGGACCGGGGAGCTGTTTTTT
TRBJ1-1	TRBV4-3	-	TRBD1	CASSLRQGKTEAFF	TGCGCCAGCAGCCTTAGACAGGGGAAAACTGAAGCTTTCTTT
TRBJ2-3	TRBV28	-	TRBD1	CASSRRDRSTDTQYF	TGTGCCAGCAGTCGCAGGGACAGAAGCACAGATACGCAGTATTTT
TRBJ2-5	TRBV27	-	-	CASSLDGPISGTRTQYF	TGTGCCAGCAGTTTAGATGGGCCGATTTCTGGTACGAGGACCCAGTACTTC
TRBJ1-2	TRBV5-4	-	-	CASTLAGVNGYTF	TGTGCCAGCACCTTGGCCGGGGTAAACGGCTACACCTTC
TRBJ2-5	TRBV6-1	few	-	CASSVREYYQETQYF	TGTGCCAGCAGTGTTAGGGAATATTACCAAGAGACCCAGTACTTC
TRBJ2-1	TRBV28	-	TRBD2	CASSLGAGYVMNEQFF	TGTGCCAGCAGTTTGGGAGCGGGATACGTAATGAATGAGCAGTTCTTC
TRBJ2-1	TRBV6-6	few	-	CASRASSYNEQFF	TGTGCCAGCAGGGCCAGCTCCTACAATGAGCAGTTCTTC
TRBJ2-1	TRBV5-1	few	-	CASSPGYNEQFF	TGCGCCAGCAGTCCAGGATACAATGAGCAGTTCTTC
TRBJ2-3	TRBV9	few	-	CASSVAALHTDTQYF	TGTGCCAGCAGCGTAGCTGCACTCCACACAGATACGCAGTATTTT
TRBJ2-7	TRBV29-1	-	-	CSVSTTTGRLEQYF	TGCAGCGTTTCCACCACGACAGGGAGGCTGGAGCAGTACTTC
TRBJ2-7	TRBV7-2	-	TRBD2	CASSLGAGVAYEQYF	TGTGCCAGCAGCTTAGGAGCGGGAGTTGCCTACGAGCAGTACTTC